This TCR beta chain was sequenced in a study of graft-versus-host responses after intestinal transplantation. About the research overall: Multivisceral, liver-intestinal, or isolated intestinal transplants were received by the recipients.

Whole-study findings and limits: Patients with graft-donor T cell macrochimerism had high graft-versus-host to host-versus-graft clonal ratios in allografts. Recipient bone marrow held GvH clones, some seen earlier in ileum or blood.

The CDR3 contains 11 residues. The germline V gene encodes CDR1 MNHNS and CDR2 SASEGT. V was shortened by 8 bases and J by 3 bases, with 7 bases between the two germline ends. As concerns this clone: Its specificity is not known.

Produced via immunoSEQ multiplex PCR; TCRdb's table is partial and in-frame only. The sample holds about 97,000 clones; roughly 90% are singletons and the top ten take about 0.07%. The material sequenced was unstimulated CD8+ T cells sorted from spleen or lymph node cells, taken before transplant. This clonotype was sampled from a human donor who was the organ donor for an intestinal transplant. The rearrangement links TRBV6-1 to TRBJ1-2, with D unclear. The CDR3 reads CASGPDYGYTF. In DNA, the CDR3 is TGTGCCAGCGGGCCGGACTATGGCTACACCTTC.